One and the same sample provided the 10 T cell receptor beta chains below, sequenced in a study of blood T cell repertoires in COVID-19. The table came from immunoSEQ multiplex PCR; TCRdb's copy has only in-frame clones and leaves some out. The data hold 350,000 to 400,000 clones, with more than 85% observed a single time. The sequenced sample consisted of PBMCs or T cells enriched from blood (not recorded which). These TCRs come from a woman in her thirties or forties who had been exposed to COVID-19.

The chain carries TRBV2 and TRBJ2-1; 9 nucleotides match TRBD2. Trimming cost V 4 bases and J 8 bases; bases outside gene matches: 6. The CDR3 consists of 14 residues. CDR1 is SNHLY, CDR2 FYNNEI, per germline. The CDR3: CASSVLAGTDEQFF. The CDR3 coding sequence is TGTGCCAGCAGTGTACTAGCGGGCACGGATGAGCAGTTCTTC.

V usage is TRBV29-1 and J usage is TRBJ2-3, with a possible D match to TRBD2 (5 bases). CDR3 size: 12 residues. Germline assignment: CDR1 SQVTM and CDR2 ANQGSEA. Trimming removed 4 bases from V and 6 bases from J, with 11 bases in between. The chain's CDR3 is CSVVEGRDTQYF. CDR3 DNA sequence: TGCAGCGTTGTCGAGGGTCGTGATACGCAGTATTTT.

The chain is built from TRBV5-4 and TRBJ2-1; tentative D call: TRBD1 (5 bases). This CDR3 comprises 16 residues. Germline lookup yields CDR1 SGHNT and CDR2 YYREEE (reference sequence). The V gene lost 0 bases and the J gene lost 7 bases, with 17 bases spanning the gap. As DNA, the CDR3 is TGTGCCAGCAGCTTGGCCTCCAGGGTCGCTGGGAATGAGCAGTTCTTC. It is translated as CASSLASRVAGNEQFF.

The rearrangement uses TRBV4-3 and TRBJ2-6; 9 nucleotides align to TRBD2. CDR1 LGHNA and CDR2 YSLEER come from the germline V gene. With V trimmed by 0 bases and J by 0 bases, 6 bases remained unmatched. The CDR3 totals 19 residues. CDR3 sequence reads: CASSQEASGVISGANVLTF. The CDR3 DNA follows: TGCGCCAGCAGCCAAGAAGCTAGCGGGGTAATCTCTGGGGCCAACGTCCTGACTTTC.

The chain uses TRBV12-5 and TRBJ1-1; 8 positions match TRBD1. Germline V CDR1 and CDR2: LGHNT, FRNRAP. The CDR3 extends over 16 amino acids. The junction had 10 bases not matched to a gene; V was cut back by 2 bases and J by 5 bases. The CDR3 region has the DNA TGTGCTAGTGGTTTGCGGCAGGGGGCAACAGGGACTGAAGCTTTCTTT. Translation: CASGLRQGATGTEAFF.

The V gene is TRBV5-6, the J gene TRBJ1-6; 8 bases align to TRBD1. The germline gives CDR1 SGHDT, CDR2 YYEEEE. V dropped 4 bases and J dropped 7; count of bases not matched to a gene: 7. The CDR3 contains 15 residues. CDR3: CASSTDRGSNSPLHF. CDR3 DNA sequence: TGTGCCAGCAGCACAGACAGGGGCTCGAATTCACCCCTCCACTTT.

The chain recombines TRBV19 with TRBJ1-2, with D perhaps TRBD1 (6 bases). The CDR3 consists of 16 residues. Between the trimmed V and J ends, which lost 2 bases and 6 bases, there was a span of 19 bases. Germline V CDR1 and CDR2: LNHDA, SQIVND (reference sequence). CDR3 bases: TGTGCCAGTAGTATAAGCCCCGGGGGGCCCGCTAATGGCTACACCTTC. It encodes CASSISPGGPANGYTF.

V is TRBV24-1 and J is TRBJ2-1; no definite D call. The CDR3 runs to 15 residues. Looked up from germline, CDR1 is KGHDR and CDR2 is SFDVKD. V dropped 1 base and J dropped 6 bases, with 12 bases sitting between them. The CDR3 region is CATSDFLVVVNEQFF. In DNA, the CDR3 is TGTGCCACCAGTGATTTCCTCGTAGTAGTCAATGAGCAGTTCTTC.

The chain couples TRBV7-9 to TRBJ1-6, with 9 positions matching TRBD1. The CDR3 has 18 amino acids. Germline V gene sequence: CDR1 SEHNR, CDR2 FQNEAQ (reference sequence). With 4 bases clipped from V and 10 bases from J, the junction kept 17 bases outside the gene matches. CDR3 region: CASSWELKTGGGGSPLHF. CDR3 coding DNA: TGTGCCAGCAGCTGGGAACTTAAAACAGGGGGCGGTGGATCACCCCTCCACTTT.

Concerning this clone: Other DNA sequences in this sample translate to the same CDR3. The chain has TRBV5-1 and TRBJ1-1; D call uncertain. The germline gives CDR1 SGHRS, CDR2 YFSETQ. V was pared by 3 bases and J by 0 bases, with 6 bases between. The CDR3 extends over 13 amino acids. The CDR3 region has the DNA TGCGCCAGCAGCTCTCGGTTGAACACTGAAGCTTTCTTT. This encodes CASSSRLNTEAFF.